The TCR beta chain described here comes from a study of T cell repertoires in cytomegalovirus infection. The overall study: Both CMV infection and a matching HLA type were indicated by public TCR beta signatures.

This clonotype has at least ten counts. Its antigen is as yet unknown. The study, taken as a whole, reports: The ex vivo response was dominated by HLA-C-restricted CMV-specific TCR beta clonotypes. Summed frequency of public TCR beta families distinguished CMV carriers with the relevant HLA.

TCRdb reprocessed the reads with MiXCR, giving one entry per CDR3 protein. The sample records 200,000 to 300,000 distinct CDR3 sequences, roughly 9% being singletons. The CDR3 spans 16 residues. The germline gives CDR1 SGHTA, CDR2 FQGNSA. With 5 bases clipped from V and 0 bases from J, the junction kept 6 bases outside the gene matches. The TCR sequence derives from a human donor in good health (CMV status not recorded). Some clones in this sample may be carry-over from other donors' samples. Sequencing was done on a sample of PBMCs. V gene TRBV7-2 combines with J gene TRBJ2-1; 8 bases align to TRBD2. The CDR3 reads CASSEYSGASYNEQFF. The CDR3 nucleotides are TGTGCCAGCAGCGAATATAGCGGGGCCTCCTACAATGAGCAGTTCTTC.